This record concerns one T cell receptor (beta chain) sequence. Its antigen is unknown. Trimming took off 8 bases at V and 0 bases at J, with 5 bases between the two ends. This CDR3 has 13 residues. CDR1 is SGHTA, CDR2 FQGTGA, per germline. PCR employed 60 Vbeta and 13 Jbeta primers. TCRdb's copy holds only in-frame clones and misses some; the assay was immunoSEQ multiplex PCR. Here the sample spans around 200,000 clones, around three quarters being singletons. This specimen belongs to a study of cytomegalovirus exposure and HLA in healthy donors. Background on the study: A prior study identified some 100 million unique TCR beta sequences from about 200 million T cells. Study-wide results and caveats: Associated with cytomegalovirus, according to the listing, were 170 or so TCR beta chains. TRBV6-2, TRBV6-3 and some other V segments were unresolvable in 87-base-pair reads.

The chain links TRBV7-3 to TRBJ2-6, with D unclear. The sequence came from a man aged 25-40 years in good health and CMV-seronegative. The sequenced material came from PBMCs. DNA of the CDR3: TGTGCCAGCCGCAGCTCTGGGGCCAACGTCCTGACTTTC. Amino acid sequence: CASRSSGANVLTF.